The rows below give T cell receptor beta chains drawn from one sample of a study of shared clonotypes between healthy human individuals. This table comes from immunoSEQ multiplex PCR, and its TCRdb copy is limited to in-frame clones, with some not included. The sample includes some 1,900,000 clones, about 95% seen only once; the top ten take more than 0.9%. Material: naive CD8+ T cells sorted from blood. The receptors derive from a man aged 18 to 30 in good health. The CDR3 runs from the conserved cysteine through the conserved F or W. D genes are given only for firm matches. Clone size appears in some rows only: once, few, many, or a class for an expanded clone.

D gene	J gene	clone size	CDR3 length	V gene	CDR3 protein	CDR3 DNA
TRBD2	TRBJ2-5	NA	16	TRBV7-2	CASSSWTSGVEETQYF	TGTGCCAGCAGCTCCTGGACTAGCGGGGTAGAAGAGACCCAGTACTTC
NA	TRBJ2-2	NA	15	TRBV29-1	CSVEDRKGNTGELFF	TGCAGCGTTGAAGATCGAAAAGGGAACACCGGGGAGCTGTTTTTT
NA	TRBJ2-1	once	15	TRBV4-3	CASSQTLLSYNEQFF	TGCGCCAGCAGCCAAACCCTACTCTCTTACAATGAGCAGTTCTTC
NA	TRBJ2-1	NA	15	TRBV4-1	CASSQVGAGPNEQFF	TGCGCCAGCAGCCAAGTCGGGGCTGGGCCCAATGAGCAGTTCTTC
NA	TRBJ1-1	NA	15	TRBV11-3	CASSLDGTAYTEAFF	TGTGCCAGCAGCTTAGATGGGACCGCGTACACTGAAGCTTTCTTT
NA	TRBJ1-2	NA	12	TRBV9	CASSVGNYGYTF	TGTGCCAGCAGCGTAGGTAACTATGGCTACACCTTC
NA	TRBJ2-5	NA	14	TRBV4-1	CASSPPIPGETQYF	TGCGCCAGCAGCCCCCCGATTCCGGGAGAGACCCAGTACTTC
TRBD1	TRBJ1-2	NA	12	TRBV5-4	CASRGQGVGYTF	TGTGCCAGCAGGGGACAGGGGGTTGGCTACACCTTC
NA	TRBJ2-1	NA	13	TRBV19	CASSMRGGNEQFF	TGTGCCAGTAGTATGAGGGGTGGTAATGAGCAGTTCTTC
NA	TRBJ2-5	NA	13	TRBV10-3	CASRDSLQETQYF	TGTGCCAGCCGGGACTCACTCCAAGAGACCCAGTACTTC
NA	TRBJ2-7	NA	14	TRBV30	CAWSVARRPYEQYF	TGTGCCTGGAGTGTAGCAAGGCGACCCTACGAGCAGTACTTC
NA	TRBJ2-7	NA	15	TRBV7-9	CASSPLLEYLYEQYF	TGTGCCAGCAGCCCCCTATTGGAGTACCTCTACGAGCAGTACTTC
NA	TRBJ1-2	once	15	TRBV27	CASSPKWSGNYGYTF	TGTGCCAGCAGCCCCAAATGGTCGGGAAACTATGGCTACACCTTC
NA	TRBJ2-3	NA	12	TRBV12-5	CASGLGADTQYF	TGTGCTAGTGGTTTGGGGGCAGATACGCAGTATTTT
TRBD1	TRBJ1-1	NA	17	TRBV7-9	CASSLVYLYPGQAEAFF	TGTGCCAGCAGCTTAGTTTACCTATATCCGGGACAGGCTGAAGCTTTCTTT
TRBD2	TRBJ2-7	NA	14	TRBV11-2	CASSLTGGHYEQYF	TGTGCCAGCAGCCTAACGGGGGGGCACTACGAGCAGTACTTC
NA	TRBJ2-3	NA	14	TRBV10-3	CAIRGGGITDTQYF	TGTGCCATCAGGGGAGGAGGCATCACAGATACGCAGTATTTT
NA	TRBJ1-2	NA	13	TRBV10-3	CAIRGRLLYGYTF	TGTGCCATCAGGGGACGGCTCCTTTATGGCTACACCTTC
NA	TRBJ1-6	NA	16	TRBV5-6	CASSSYPDVYNSPLHF	TGTGCCAGCAGCTCTTACCCGGACGTCTATAATTCACCCCTCCACTTT
NA	TRBJ2-5	NA	15	TRBV11-1	CASSLRGGDKETQYF	TGTGCCAGCTCCCTAAGGGGGGGTGATAAAGAGACCCAGTACTTC
NA	TRBJ2-7	NA	17	TRBV23-1	CASSQTLSGPQSSEQYF	TGCGCCAGCAGTCAAACCCTATCCGGGCCCCAGTCTTCCGAGCAGTACTTC
TRBD2	TRBJ2-7	NA	17	TRBV19	CASSSGLAGGPAYEQYF	TGTGCCAGTAGTTCGGGACTAGCGGGAGGCCCGGCTTACGAGCAGTACTTC
NA	TRBJ2-2	NA	15	TRBV5-6	CATQSQGWNTGELFF	TGTGCCACCCAATCGCAGGGGTGGAACACCGGGGAGCTGTTTTTT
NA	TRBJ2-2	NA	16	TRBV27	CASSLGPGGGTGELFF	TGTGCCAGCAGTTTAGGCCCCGGAGGCGGGACCGGGGAGCTGTTTTTT
NA	TRBJ1-2	NA	13	TRBV7-2	CASSLRTGDGYTF	TGTGCCAGCAGCTTACGAACGGGGGATGGCTACACCTTC
NA	TRBJ2-5	NA	15	TRBV7-2	CASSFSVGREETQYF	TGTGCCAGCAGCTTCTCGGTGGGCAGGGAAGAGACCCAGTACTTC
TRBD2	TRBJ2-5	NA	15	TRBV27	CASSSPGVAGETQYF	TGTGCCAGCAGTTCCCCGGGGGTAGCGGGAGAGACCCAGTACTTC
TRBD1	TRBJ2-7	NA	13	TRBV10-3	CAISTGQGNEQYF	TGTGCCATCAGTACAGGACAGGGGAACGAGCAGTACTTC
TRBD2	TRBJ2-7	NA	14	TRBV30	CAWRLAGGPHEQYF	TGTGCCTGGAGACTAGCGGGAGGGCCCCACGAGCAGTACTTC